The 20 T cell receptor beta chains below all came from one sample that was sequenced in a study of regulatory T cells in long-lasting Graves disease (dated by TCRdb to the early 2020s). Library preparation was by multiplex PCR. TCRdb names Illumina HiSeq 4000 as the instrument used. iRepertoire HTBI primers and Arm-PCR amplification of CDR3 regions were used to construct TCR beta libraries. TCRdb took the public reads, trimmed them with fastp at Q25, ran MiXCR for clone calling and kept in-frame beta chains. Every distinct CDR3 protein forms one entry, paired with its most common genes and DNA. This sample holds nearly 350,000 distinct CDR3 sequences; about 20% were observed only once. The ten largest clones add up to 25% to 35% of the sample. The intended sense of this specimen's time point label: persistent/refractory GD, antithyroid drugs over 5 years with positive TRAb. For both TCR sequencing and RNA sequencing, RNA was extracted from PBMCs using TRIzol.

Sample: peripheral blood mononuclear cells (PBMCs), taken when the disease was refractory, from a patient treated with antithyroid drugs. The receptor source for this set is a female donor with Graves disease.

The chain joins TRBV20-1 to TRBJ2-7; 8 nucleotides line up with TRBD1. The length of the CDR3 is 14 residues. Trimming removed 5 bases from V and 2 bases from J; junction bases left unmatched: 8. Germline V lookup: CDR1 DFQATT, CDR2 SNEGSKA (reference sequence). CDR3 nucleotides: TGCAGTGCTGGACAGGACAGGGCCCCCTACGAGCAGTACTTC. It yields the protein CSAGQDRAPYEQYF.

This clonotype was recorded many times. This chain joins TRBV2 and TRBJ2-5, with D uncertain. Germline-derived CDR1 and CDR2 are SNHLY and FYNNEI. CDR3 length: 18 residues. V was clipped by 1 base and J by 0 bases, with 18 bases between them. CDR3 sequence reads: CASSEVKVPGSYQETQYF. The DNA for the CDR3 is TGTGCCAGCAGTGAAGTTAAGGTCCCGGGCTCGTACCAAGAGACCCAGTACTTC.

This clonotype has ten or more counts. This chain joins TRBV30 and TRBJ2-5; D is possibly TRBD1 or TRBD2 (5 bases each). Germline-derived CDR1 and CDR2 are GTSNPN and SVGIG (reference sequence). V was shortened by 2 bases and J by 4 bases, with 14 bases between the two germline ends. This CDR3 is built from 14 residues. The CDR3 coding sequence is TGTGCCTGGAGTCTGGGGGAAGGGAGAGAGACCCAGTACTTC. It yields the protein CAWSLGEGRETQYF.

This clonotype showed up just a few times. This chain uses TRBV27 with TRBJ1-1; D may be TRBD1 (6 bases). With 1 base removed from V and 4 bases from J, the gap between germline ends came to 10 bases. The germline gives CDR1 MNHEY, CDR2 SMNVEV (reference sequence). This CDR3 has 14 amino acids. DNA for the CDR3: TGTGCCAGCAGTTTATTCAGGGGATCCACTGAAGCTTTCTTT. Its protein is CASSLFRGSTEAFF.

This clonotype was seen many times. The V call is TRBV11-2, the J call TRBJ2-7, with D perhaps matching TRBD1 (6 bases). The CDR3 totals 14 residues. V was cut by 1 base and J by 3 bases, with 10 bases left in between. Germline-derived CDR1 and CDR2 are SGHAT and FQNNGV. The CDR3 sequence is CASSLVGGNYEQYF. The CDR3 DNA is TGTGCCAGCAGCTTAGTAGGGGGAAACTACGAGCAGTACTTC.

For the CDR3, the DNA is TGCGCCAGCAGCCAAGGACCGGGGGGTGGCGGCACCGGGGAGCTGTTTTTT. This gives the protein CASSQGPGGGGTGELFF. V is TRBV4-3 and J is TRBJ2-2; 7 positions match TRBD2. Germline values: CDR1 LGHNA, CDR2 YSLEER. Trimming cost V 1 base and J 4 bases; bases outside gene matches: 9. This CDR3 region has 17 residues.

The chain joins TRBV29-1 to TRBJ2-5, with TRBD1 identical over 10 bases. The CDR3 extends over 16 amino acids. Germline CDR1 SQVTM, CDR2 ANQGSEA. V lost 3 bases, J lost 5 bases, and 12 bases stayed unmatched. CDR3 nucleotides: TGCAGCGTTGATCGGGACAGGGGACTTTATCGGGAGACCCAGTACTTC. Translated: CSVDRDRGLYRETQYF.

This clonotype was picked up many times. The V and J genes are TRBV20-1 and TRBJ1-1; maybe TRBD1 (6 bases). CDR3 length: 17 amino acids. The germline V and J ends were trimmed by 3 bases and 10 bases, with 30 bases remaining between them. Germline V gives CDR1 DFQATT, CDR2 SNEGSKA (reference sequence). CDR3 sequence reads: CSASGNPGTPGQGSAFF. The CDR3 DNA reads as TGCAGTGCTAGCGGCAACCCAGGGACACCTGGGCAGGGGTCAGCTTTCTTT.

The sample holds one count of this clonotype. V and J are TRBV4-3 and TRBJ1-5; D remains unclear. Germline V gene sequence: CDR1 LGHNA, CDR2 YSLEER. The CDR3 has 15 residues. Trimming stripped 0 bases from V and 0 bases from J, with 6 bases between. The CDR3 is CASSQDRSSNQPQHF. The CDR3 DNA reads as TGCGCCAGCAGCCAAGATCGTAGTAGCAATCAGCCCCAGCATTTT.

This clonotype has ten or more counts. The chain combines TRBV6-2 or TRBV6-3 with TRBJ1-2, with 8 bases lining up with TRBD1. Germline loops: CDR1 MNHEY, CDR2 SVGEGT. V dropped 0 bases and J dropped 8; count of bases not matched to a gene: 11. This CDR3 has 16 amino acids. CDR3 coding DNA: TGTGCCAGCAGTTACTCGACAGGGGAGGGACTGAGAGGCTACACCTTC. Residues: CASSYSTGEGLRGYTF.

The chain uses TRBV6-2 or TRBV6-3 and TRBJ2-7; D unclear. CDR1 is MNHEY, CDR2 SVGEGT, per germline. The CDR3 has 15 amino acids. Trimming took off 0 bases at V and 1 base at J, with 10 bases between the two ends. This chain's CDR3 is CASSYSPSRSYEQYF. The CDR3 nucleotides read TGTGCCAGCAGTTACTCACCTAGTCGTTCCTACGAGCAGTACTTC.

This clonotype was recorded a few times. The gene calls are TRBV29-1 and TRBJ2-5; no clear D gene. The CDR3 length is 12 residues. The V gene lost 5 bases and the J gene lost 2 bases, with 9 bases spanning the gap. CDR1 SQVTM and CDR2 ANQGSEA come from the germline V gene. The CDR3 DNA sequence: TGCAGCGTTCAGACGAATCAAGAGACCCAGTACTTC. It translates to CSVQTNQETQYF.

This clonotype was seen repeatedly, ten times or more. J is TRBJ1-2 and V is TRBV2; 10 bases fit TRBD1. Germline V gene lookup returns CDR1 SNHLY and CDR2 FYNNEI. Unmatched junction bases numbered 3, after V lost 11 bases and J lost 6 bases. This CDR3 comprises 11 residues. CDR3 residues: CAGTGEHGYTF. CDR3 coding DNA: TGTGCCGGGACAGGGGAACATGGCTACACCTTC. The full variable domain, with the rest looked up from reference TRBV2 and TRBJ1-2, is EPEVTQTPSHQVTQMGQEVILRCVPISNHLYFYWYRQILGQKVEFLVSFYNNEISEKSEIFDDQFSVERPDGSNFTLKIRSTKLEDSAMYFCAGTGEHGYTFGSGTRLTVV.

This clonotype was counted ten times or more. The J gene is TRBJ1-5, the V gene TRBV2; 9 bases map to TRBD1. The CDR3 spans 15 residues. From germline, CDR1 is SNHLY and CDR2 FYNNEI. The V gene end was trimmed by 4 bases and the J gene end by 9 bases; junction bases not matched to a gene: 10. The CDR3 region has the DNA TGTGCCAGCAGTGTTGGACAGGGGAGCTCTCTGCCCCAGCATTTT. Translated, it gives CASSVGQGSSLPQHF.

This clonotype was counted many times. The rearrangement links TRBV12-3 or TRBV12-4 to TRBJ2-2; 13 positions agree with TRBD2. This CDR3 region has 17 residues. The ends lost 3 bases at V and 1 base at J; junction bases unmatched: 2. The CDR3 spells CASSFRTSGRNTGELFF. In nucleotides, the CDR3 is TGTGCCAGCAGTTTCAGGACTAGCGGGAGGAACACCGGGGAGCTGTTTTTT.

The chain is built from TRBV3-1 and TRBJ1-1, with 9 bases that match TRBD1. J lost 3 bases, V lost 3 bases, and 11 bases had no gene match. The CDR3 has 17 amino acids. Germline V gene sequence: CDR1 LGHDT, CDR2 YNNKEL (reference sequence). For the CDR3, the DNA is TGTGCCAGCAGCCAGTCAGGTTTACACAGGGGGCACACTGAAGCTTTCTTT. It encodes CASSQSGLHRGHTEAFF.

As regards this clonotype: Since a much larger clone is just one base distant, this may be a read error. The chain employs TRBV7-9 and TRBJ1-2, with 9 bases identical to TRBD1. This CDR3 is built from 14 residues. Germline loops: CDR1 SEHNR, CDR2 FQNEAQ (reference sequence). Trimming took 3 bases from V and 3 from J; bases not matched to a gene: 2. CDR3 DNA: TGTGCCAGCAGCTTCCGACAGGGGGACTATGGCTACACCTTC. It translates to CASSFRQGDYGYTF.

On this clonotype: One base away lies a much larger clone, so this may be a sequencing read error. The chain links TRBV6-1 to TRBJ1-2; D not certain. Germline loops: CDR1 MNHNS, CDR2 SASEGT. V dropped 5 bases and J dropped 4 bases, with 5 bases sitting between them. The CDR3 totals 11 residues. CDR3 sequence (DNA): TGTGCCAGCAGTAAGACCTATGGCTACACCTTC. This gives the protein CASSKTYGYTF.

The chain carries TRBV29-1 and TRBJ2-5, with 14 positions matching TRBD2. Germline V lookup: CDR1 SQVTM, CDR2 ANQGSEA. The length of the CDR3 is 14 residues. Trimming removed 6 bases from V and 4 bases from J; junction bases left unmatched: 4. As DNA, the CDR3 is TGCAGCGTGGGACTAGCGGGAGTAGGAGAGACCCAGTACTTC. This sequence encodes CSVGLAGVGETQYF.

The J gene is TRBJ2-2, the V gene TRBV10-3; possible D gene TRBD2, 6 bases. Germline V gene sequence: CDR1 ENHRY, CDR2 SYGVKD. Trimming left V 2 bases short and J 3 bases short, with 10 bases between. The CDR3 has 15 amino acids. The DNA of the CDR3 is TGTGCCATCAGTGAGCCCCCGGGGGACACCGGGGAGCTGTTTTTT. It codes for CAISEPPGDTGELFF.